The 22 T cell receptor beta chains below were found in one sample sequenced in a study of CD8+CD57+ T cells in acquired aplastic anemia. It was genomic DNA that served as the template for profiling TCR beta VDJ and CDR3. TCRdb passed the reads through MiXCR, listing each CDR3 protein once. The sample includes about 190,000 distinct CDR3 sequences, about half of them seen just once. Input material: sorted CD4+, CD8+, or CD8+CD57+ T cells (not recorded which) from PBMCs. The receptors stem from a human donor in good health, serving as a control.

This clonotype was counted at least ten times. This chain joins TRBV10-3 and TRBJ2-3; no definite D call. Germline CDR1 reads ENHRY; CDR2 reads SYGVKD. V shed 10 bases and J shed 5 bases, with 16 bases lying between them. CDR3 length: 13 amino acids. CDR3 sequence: CATTGPSVDTQYF. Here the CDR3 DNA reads TGTGCCACAACCGGGCCTTCGGTAGATACGCAGTATTTT.

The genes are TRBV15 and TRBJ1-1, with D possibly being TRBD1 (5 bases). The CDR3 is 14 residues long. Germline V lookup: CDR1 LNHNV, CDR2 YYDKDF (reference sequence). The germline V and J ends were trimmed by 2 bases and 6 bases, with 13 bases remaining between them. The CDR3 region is CATSRLGPYSEAFF. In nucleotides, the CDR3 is TGTGCCACCAGCAGACTGGGGCCGTACTCTGAAGCTTTCTTT.

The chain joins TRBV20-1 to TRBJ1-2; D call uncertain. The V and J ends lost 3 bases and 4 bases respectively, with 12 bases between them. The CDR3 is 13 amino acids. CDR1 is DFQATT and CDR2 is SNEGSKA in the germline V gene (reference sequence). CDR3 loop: CSASLPTSYGYTF. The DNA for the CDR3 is TGCAGTGCTAGTCTCCCCACCTCCTATGGCTACACCTTC.

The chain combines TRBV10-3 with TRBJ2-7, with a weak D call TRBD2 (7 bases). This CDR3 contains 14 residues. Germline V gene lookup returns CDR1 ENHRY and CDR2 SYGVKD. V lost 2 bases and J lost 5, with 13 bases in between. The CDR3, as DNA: TGTGCCATCAGTGAGGGGGGGGCAGGAGACGAGCAGTACTTC. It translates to CAISEGGAGDEQYF.

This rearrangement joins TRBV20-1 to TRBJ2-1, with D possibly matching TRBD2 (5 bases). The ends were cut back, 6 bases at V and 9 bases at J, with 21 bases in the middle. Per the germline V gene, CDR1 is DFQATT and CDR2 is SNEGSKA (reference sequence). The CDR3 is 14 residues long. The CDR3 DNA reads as TGCAGTGCACAAACTAGTTCACGAACGAGTGAGCAGTTCTTC. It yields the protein CSAQTSSRTSEQFF.

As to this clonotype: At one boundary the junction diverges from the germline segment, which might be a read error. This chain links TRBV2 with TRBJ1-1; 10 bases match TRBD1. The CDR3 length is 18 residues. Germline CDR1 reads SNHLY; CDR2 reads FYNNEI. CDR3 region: CAGSEGFDRGRYPTEAFF. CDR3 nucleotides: TGTGCCGGCAGTGAAGGGTTTGACAGGGGGCGCTATCCCACTGAAGCTTTCTTT.

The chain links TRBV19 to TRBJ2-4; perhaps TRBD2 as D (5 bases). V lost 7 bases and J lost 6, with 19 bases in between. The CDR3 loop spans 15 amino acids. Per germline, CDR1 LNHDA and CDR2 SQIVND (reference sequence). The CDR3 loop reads CASIQDGISGNIQYF. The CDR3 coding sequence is TGTGCCAGTATTCAGGACGGGATCTCTGGAAACATTCAGTACTTC.

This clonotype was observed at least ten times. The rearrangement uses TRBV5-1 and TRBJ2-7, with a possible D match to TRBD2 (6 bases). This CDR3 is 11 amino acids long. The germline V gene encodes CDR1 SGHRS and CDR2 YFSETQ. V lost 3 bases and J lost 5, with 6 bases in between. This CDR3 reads CASSWGDEQYF. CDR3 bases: TGCGCCAGCAGCTGGGGGGACGAGCAGTACTTC.

The CDR3 DNA reads TGTGCCAGCAGCTTTCGCACACGAGGGGGCGTCTATGGCTACACCTTC. Translating gives CASSFRTRGGVYGYTF. The rearrangement joins TRBV7-2 to TRBJ1-2, with TRBD1 identical over 7 bases. CDR1 and CDR2 (germline): SGHTA, FQGNSA. Trimming removed 3 bases from V and 4 bases from J; junction bases left unmatched: 11. CDR3 length: 16 amino acids.

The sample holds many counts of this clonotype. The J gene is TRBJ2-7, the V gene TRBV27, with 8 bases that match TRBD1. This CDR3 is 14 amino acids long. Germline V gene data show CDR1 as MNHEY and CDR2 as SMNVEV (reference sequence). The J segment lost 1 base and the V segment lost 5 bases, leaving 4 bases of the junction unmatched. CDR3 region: CASSPRTGSYEQYF. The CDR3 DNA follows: TGTGCCAGCAGTCCCCGGACAGGGTCCTACGAGCAGTACTTC.

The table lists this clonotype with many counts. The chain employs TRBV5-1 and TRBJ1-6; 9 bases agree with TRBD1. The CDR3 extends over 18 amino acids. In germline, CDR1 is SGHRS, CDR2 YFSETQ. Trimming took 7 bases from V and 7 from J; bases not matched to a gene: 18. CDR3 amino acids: CASSSDRGSTLDNSPLHF. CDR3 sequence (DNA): TGCGCCAGCTCTTCAGACAGGGGGTCCACGCTGGACAATTCACCCCTCCACTTT.

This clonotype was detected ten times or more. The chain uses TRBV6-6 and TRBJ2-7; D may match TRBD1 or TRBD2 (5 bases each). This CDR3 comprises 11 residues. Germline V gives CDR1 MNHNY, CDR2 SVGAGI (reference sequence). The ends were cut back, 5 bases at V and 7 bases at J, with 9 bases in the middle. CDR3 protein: CASSKRGEQYF. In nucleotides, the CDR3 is TGTGCCAGCAGTAAGAGGGGAGAGCAGTACTTC.

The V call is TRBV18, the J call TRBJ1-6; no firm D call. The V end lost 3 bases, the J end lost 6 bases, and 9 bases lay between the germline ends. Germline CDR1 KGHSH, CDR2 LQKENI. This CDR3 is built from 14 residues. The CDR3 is CASSPGPANSPLHF. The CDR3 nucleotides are TGTGCCAGCTCACCTGGACCGGCTAATTCACCCCTCCACTTT.

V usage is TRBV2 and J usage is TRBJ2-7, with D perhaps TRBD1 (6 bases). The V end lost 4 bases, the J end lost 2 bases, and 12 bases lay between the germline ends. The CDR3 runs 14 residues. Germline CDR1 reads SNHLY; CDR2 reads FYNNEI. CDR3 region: CASSGWTVAYEQYF. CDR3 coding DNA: TGTGCCAGCAGTGGTTGGACAGTAGCCTACGAGCAGTACTTC.

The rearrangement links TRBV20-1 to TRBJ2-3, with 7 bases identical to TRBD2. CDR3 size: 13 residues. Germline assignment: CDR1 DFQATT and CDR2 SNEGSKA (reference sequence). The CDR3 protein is CISGRGSTDTQYF. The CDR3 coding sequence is TGCATTTCGGGGCGGGGGAGCACAGATACGCAGTATTTT.

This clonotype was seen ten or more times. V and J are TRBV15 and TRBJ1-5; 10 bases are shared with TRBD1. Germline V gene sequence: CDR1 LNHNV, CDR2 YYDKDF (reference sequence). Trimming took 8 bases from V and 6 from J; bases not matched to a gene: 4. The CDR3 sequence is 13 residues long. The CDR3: CATGDRGSQPQHF. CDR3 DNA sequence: TGTGCCACCGGGGACAGGGGTAGTCAGCCCCAGCATTTT.

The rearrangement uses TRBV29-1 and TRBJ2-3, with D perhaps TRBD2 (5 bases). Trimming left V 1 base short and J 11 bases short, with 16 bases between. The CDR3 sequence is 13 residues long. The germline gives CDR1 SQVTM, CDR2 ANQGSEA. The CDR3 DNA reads TGCAGCGTTGAAGGGGTCCGCGGGTACGGGCAGTATTTT. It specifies CSVEGVRGYGQYF.

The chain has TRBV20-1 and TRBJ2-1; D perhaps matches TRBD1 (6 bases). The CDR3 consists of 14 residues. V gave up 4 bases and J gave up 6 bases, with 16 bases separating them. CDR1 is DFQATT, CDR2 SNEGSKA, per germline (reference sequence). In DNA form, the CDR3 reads TGCAGTGCTAACGACCCTACAGGGCTCAATGAGCAGTTCTTC. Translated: CSANDPTGLNEQFF.

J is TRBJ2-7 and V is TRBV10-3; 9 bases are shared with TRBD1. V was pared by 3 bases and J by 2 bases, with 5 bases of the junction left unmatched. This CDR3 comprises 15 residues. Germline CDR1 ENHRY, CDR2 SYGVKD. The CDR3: CAISEPGQGPYEQYF. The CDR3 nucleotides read TGTGCCATCAGTGAACCGGGACAGGGACCCTACGAGCAGTACTTC.

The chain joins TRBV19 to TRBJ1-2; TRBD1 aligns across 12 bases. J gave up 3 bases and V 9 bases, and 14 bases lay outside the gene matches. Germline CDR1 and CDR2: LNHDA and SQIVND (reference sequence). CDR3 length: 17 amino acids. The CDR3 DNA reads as TGTGCCAGCAGCTCCGGGACAGGGGGCACCCCCTACTATGGCTACACCTTC. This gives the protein CASSSGTGGTPYYGYTF.

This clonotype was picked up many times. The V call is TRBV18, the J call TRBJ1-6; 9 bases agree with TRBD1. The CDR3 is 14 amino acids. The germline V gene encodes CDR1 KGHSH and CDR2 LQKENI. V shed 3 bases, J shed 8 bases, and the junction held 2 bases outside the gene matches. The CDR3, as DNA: TGTGCCAGCTCACCGGGACAGGGTTATTCACCCCTCCACTTT. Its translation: CASSPGQGYSPLHF.

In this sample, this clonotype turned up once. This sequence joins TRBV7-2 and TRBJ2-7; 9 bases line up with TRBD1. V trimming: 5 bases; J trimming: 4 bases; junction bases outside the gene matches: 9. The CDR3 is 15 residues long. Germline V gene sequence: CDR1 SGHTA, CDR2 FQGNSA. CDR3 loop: CASSPRTGVAYEQYF. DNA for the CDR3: TGTGCCAGCAGCCCGCGGACAGGGGTGGCGTACGAGCAGTACTTC. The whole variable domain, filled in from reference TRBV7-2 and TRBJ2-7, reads GAGVSQSPSNKVTEKGKDVELRCDPISGHTALYWYRQSLGQGLEFLIYFQGNSAPDKSGLPSDRFSAERTGGSVSTLTIQRTQQEDSAVYLCASSPRTGVAYEQYFGPGTRLTVT.